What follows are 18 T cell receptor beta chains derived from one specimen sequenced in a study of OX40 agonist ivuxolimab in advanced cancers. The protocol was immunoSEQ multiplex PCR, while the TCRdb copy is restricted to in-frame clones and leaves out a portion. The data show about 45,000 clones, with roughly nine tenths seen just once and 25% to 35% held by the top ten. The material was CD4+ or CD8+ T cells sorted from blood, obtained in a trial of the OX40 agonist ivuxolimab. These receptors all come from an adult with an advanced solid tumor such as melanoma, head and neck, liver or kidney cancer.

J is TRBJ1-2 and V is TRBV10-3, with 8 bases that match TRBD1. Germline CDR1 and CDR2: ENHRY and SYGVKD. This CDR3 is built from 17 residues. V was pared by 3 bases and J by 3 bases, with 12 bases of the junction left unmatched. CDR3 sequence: CAISELLAGGGDYGYTF. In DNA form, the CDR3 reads TGTGCCATCAGTGAATTACTGGCAGGGGGCGGTGACTATGGCTACACCTTC.

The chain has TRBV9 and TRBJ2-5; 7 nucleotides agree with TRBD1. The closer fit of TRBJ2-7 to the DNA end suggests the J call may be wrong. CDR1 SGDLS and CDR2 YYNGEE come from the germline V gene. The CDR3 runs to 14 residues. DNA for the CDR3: TGTGCCAGCAGCCCCTGGGACAGTTCCTACGAGCAGTACTTC. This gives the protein CASSPWDSSYEQYF.

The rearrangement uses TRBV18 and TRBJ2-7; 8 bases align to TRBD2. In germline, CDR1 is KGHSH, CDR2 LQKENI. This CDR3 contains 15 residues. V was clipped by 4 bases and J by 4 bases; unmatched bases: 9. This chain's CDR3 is CASSLTGTSSYEQYF. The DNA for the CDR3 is TGTGCCAGCTCACTTACCGGGACTAGTAGTTACGAGCAGTACTTC.

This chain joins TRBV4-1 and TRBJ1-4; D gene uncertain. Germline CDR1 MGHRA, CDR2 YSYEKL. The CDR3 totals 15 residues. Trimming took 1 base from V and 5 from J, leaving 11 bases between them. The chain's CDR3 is CASSQGLDGNEKLFF. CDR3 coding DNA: TGCGCCAGCAGCCAAGGTTTGGACGGAAATGAAAAACTGTTTTTT.

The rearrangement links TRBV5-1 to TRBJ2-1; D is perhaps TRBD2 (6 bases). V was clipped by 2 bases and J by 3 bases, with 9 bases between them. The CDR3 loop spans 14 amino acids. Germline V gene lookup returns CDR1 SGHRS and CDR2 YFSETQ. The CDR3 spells CASSLRDFYNEQFF. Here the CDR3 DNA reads TGCGCCAGCAGCTTACGGGACTTCTACAATGAGCAGTTCTTC. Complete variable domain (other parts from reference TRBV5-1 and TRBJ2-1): KAGVTQTPRYLIKTRGQQVTLSCSPISGHRSVSWYQQTPGQGLQFLFEYFSETQRNKGNFPGRFSGRQFSNSRSEMNVSTLELGDSALYLCASSLRDFYNEQFFGPGTRLTVL.

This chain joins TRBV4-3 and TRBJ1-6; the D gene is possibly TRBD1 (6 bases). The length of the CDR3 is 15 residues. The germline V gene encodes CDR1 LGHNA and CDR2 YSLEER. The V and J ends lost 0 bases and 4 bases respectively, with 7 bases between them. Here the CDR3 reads CASSQDTGYNSPLHF. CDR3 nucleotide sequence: TGCGCCAGCAGCCAAGATACAGGGTATAATTCACCCCTCCACTTT.

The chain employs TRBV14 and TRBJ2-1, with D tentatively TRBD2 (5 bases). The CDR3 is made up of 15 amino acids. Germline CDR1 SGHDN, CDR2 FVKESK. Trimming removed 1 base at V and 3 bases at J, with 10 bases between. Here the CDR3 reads CASSQGLPIYNEQFF. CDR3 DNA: TGTGCCAGCAGCCAAGGACTACCCATCTACAATGAGCAGTTCTTC.

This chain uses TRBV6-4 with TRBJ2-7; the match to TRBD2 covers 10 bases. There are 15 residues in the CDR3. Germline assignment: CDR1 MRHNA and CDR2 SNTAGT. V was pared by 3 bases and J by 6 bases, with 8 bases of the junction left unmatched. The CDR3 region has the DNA TGTGCCAGCAGTGATGACGCTAGCGGGAGAAGCGAGCAGTACTTC. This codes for CASSDDASGRSEQYF.

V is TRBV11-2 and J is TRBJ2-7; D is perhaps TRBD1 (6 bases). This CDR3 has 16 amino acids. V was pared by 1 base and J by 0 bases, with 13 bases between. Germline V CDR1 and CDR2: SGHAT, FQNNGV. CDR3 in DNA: TGTGCCAGCAGCTTAGTAGGTCGGGACAACTCCTACGAGCAGTACTTC. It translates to CASSLVGRDNSYEQYF. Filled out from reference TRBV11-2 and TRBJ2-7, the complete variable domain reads EAGVAQSPRYKIIEKRQSVAFWCNPISGHATLYWYQQILGQGPKLLIQFQNNGVVDDSQLPKDRFSAERLKGVDSTLKIQPAKLEDSAVYLCASSLVGRDNSYEQYFGPGTRLTVT.

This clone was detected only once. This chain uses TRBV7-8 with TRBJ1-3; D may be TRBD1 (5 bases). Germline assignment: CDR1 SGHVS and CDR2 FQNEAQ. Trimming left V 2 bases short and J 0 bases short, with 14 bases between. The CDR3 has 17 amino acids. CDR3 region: CASSLLAWGLSGNTIYF. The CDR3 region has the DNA TGTGCCAGCAGCTTATTGGCCTGGGGACTCTCTGGAAACACCATATATTTT.

The DNA for the CDR3 is TGTGCCAGCAGTTTGATAAGGGGCAGGGAGACCCAGTACTTC. Translation: CASSLIRGRETQYF. The genes are TRBV6-5 and TRBJ2-5; the D gene is possibly TRBD1 (5 bases). Germline assignment: CDR1 MNHEY and CDR2 SVGAGI. Between the trimmed V and J ends, which lost 4 bases and 5 bases, there was a span of 14 bases. The CDR3 extends over 14 amino acids.

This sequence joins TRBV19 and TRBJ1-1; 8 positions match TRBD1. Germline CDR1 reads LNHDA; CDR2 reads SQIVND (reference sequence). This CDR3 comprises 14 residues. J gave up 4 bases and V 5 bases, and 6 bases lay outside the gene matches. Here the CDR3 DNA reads TGTGCCAGTAGTTATACAGGGGGAGGCACTGAAGCTTTCTTT. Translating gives CASSYTGGGTEAFF.

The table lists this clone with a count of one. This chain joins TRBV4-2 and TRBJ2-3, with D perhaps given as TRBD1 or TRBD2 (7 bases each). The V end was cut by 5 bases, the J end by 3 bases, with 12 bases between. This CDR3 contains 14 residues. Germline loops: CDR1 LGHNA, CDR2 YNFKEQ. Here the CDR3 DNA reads TGTGCCAGCAGCTCAGGGGGGGAGACAGATACGCAGTATTTT. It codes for CASSSGGETDTQYF.

The CDR3 region has the DNA TGTGCCAGCAGGCCGGGACAGCAAGAGACCCAGTACTTC. Amino acids: CASRPGQQETQYF. The rearrangement joins TRBV6-5 to TRBJ2-5; 7 bases line up with TRBD1. Germline V gene lookup returns CDR1 MNHEY and CDR2 SVGAGI. V was clipped by 6 bases and J by 2 bases; unmatched bases: 3. CDR3 length: 13 amino acids.

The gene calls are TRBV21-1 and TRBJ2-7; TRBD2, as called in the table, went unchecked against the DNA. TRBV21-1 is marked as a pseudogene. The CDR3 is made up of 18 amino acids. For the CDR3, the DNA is TGTGCCAGCAGCAATTCGGTCCTTTTGGCGGAGCTCTCCTACGAGCAGTACTTC. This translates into CASSNSVLLAELSYEQYF.

DNA for the CDR3: TGTGCCAGTAGCACGACAGACTCTGGGGCCAACGTCCTGACTTTC. Its translation is CASSTTDSGANVLTF. V and J are TRBV19 and TRBJ2-6, with D possibly being TRBD1 (5 bases). V was shortened by 6 bases and J by 0 bases, with 9 bases between the two germline ends. The CDR3 contains 15 residues. Germline-derived CDR1 and CDR2 are LNHDA and SQIVND (reference sequence). Full variable domain (rest looked up from reference TRBV19 and TRBJ2-6): DGGITQSPKYLFRKEGQNVTLSCEQNLNHDAMYWYRQDPGQGLRLIYYSQIVNDFQKGDIAEGYSVSREKKESFPLTVTSAQKNPTAFYLCASSTTDSGANVLTFGAGSRLTVL.

As DNA, the CDR3 is TGTGCCAGCAGCTTAGATAAGGTGGTTCAGCCCCAGCATTTT. This gives the protein CASSLDKVVQPQHF. The chain recombines TRBV7-8 with TRBJ1-5; D ambiguous. Germline values: CDR1 SGHVS, CDR2 FQNEAQ. This CDR3 has 14 amino acids. The V end lost 1 base, the J end lost 6 bases, and 10 bases lay between the germline ends.

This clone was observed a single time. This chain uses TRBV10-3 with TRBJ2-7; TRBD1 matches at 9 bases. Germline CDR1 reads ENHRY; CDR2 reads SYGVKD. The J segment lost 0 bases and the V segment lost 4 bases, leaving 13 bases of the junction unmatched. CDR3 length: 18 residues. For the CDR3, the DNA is TGTGCCATCAGTGGCAGTTCTGACGGGACAGGGCCCTCCTACGAGCAGTACTTC. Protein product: CAISGSSDGTGPSYEQYF.